The 2 T cell receptor beta chains below all came from one sample that was sequenced in a study of naive and memory T cell subsets. Points from the study as a whole: Especially in CD8 cells, naive repertoires contained a few larger clonotypes, possibly CD45RA-re-expressing memory cells.

Both TRBC1 and TRBC2 were covered by a beta constant-region primer of two equimolar oligonucleotides. Nested alpha and beta constant-region primers with the SP2 primer drove four PCR rounds on ligated cDNA. In TCRdb, the UMI-ligation and nested PCR reads were re-called with MiXCR into one record per CDR3 protein. Among roughly 99,000 distinct CDR3 sequences, 11% were seen once, and the ten largest hold just over 0.13%. Their cognate antigens are unknown. The sample comprised naive CD4+ T cells from blood. The receptors were sampled from a human donor in good health.

This clonotype came up a few times. The chain carries TRBV4-2 and TRBJ1-2; D is unresolved. The CDR3 has 12 amino acids. Germline CDR1 and CDR2: LGHNA and YNFKEQ. The ends were cut back, 2 bases at V and 1 base at J, with 2 bases in the middle. This CDR3 is CASSQNNYGYTF. The DNA of the CDR3 is TGTGCCAGCAGCCAAAATAACTATGGCTACACCTTC.

This clonotype was counted at least ten times. The chain is built from TRBV6-2 or TRBV6-3 and TRBJ2-7, with D unclear. CDR1 and CDR2 from the germline V gene are MNHEY and SVGEGT. Trimming cost V 6 bases and J 4 bases, with 16 bases left between them. This CDR3 has 14 amino acids. CDR3 bases: TGTGCCAGCAGAACGGACCGACGCCTTTACGAGCAGTACTTC. Amino acids: CASRTDRRLYEQYF.